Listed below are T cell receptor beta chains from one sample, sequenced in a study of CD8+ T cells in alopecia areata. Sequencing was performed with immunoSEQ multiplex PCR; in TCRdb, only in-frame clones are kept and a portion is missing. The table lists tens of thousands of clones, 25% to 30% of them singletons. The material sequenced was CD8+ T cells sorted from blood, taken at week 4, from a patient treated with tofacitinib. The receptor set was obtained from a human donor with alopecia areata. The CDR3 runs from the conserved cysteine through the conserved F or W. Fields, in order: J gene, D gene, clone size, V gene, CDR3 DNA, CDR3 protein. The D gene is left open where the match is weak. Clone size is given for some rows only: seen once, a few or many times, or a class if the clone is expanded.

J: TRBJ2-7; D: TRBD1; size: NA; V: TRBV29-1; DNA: TGCAGCGTGGCCCCGACAGGGGCCTACGAGCAGTACTTC; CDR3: CSVAPTGAYEQYF
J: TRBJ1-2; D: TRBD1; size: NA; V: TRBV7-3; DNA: TGTGCCAGCAGCCCCCATTCCCTCGGACAGGGGGCCGAGGGCTACACCTTC; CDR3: CASSPHSLGQGAEGYTF
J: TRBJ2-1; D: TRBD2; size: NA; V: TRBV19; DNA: TGTGCTACGAAGTCCCGGCTAGCGGCAAACAATGAGCAGTTCTTC; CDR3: CATKSRLAANNEQFF
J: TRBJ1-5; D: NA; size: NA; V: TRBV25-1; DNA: TGTGCCAGCAGTGACGGGGGGATCAGGGAGCCCCAGCATTTT; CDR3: CASSDGGIREPQHF
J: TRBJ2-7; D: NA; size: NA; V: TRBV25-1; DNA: TGTGCCAGCAGTTACGAGGACGTCCCCCACGAGCAGTACTTC; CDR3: CASSYEDVPHEQYF
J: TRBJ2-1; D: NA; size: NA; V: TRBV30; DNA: TGTGCCTGGGGGGTCCCTTTCAATGAGCAGTTCTTC; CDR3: CAWGVPFNEQFF
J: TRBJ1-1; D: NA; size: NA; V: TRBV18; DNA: TGTGCCAGCTCACCAGAAGCCGCAGGGCGGGAGAACACTGAAGCTTTCTTT; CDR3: CASSPEAAGRENTEAFF
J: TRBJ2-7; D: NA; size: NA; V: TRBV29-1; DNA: TGCAGCGTTGAAGGGGCCTCCTACGAGCAGTACTTC; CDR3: CSVEGASYEQYF
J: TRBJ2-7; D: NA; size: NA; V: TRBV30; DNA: TGTGCCTGGAGTTTTGCCTACGAGCAGTACTTC; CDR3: CAWSFAYEQYF
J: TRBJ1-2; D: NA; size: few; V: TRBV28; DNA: TGTGCCAGCAGTTCCTACCAGACAAACTATGGCTACACCTTC; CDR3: CASSSYQTNYGYTF
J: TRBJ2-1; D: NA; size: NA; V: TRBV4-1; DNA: TGCGCCAGCAGCCAAAGGCCCCTGGGGTATGAGCAGTTCTTC; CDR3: CASSQRPLGYEQFF
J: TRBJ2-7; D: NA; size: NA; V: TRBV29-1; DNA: TGCAGCGCCTGGGACGGCTCCTACGAGCAGTACTTC; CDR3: CSAWDGSYEQYF
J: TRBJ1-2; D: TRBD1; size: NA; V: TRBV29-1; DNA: TGCAGCGTTGTGACAGGGGGAGGCTACACCTTC; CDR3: CSVVTGGGYTF
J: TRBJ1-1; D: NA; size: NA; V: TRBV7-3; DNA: TGTGCCAGCAGCTCCGGACTCGGTAGTGAAGCTTTCTTT; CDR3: CASSSGLGSEAFF
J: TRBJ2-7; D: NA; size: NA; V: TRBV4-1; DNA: TGCGCCAGCAGCCCAGGGACTGCCGGGTACGAGCAGTACTTC; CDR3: CASSPGTAGYEQYF
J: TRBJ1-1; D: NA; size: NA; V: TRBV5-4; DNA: TGTGCCAGCAGCTTGGGAGGGCCGTACACTGAAGCTTTCTTT; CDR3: CASSLGGPYTEAFF
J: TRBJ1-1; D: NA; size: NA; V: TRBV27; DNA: TGTGCCAGCAGCCAAGGGTCTAGGCGCACTGAAGCTTTCTTT; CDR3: CASSQGSRRTEAFF
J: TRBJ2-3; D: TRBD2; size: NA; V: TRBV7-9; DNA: TGTGCCAGCAGCTTACGAGTAGCGGGAGAAGATACGCAGTATTTT; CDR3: CASSLRVAGEDTQYF
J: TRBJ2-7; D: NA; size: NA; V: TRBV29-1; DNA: TGCAGCGTTGAGGGAGACGGATCCTACGAGCAGTACTTC; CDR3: CSVEGDGSYEQYF
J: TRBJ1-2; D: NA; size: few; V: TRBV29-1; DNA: TGCAGCGTCGAGTCGAACTATGGCTACACCTTC; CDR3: CSVESNYGYTF
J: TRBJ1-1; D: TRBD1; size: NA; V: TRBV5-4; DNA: TGTGCCAGCAGCGGAACGGACAGGGTGGGCACTGAAGCTTTCTTT; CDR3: CASSGTDRVGTEAFF
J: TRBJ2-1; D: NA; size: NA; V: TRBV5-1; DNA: TGCGCCAGCAGCTTGGCGGGAGCCTTGGTGGATGAGCAGTTCTTC; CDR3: CASSLAGALVDEQFF
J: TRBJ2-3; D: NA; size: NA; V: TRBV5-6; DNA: TGTGCCAGCAGCTTGGGGGGAGGAGCAGATACGCAGTATTTT; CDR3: CASSLGGGADTQYF
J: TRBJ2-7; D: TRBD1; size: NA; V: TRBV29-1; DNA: TGCAGCGTCGACAGGGGCGGGACAGGCGGGGCCTACGAGCAGTACTTC; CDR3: CSVDRGGTGGAYEQYF
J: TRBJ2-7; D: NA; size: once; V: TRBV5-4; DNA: TGTGCCAGCAGGGTTGGCTCGAACGAGCAGTACTTC; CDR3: CASRVGSNEQYF
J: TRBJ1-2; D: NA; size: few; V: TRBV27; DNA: TGTGCCAGCAGGAGAAAGGGTAACTATGGCTACACCTTC; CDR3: CASRRKGNYGYTF
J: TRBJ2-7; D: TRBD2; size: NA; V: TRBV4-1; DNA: TGCGCCAGCAGCCAAGTTAGCCTAGCGGGAGATCTCACATACTTC; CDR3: CASSQVSLAGDLTYF
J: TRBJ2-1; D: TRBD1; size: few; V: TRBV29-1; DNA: TGCAGCGTGGGACCGACAGGGGCTAGCTCCTACAATGAGCAGTTCTTC; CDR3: CSVGPTGASSYNEQFF
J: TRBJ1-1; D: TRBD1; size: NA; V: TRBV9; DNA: TGTGCCAGCAGCGTATATGACAGGGGCACTGAAGCTTTCTTT; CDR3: CASSVYDRGTEAFF
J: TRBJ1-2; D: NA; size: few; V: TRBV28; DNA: TGTGCCAGCAGTTTACTTCCGCGGTCTGGCTACACCTTC; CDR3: CASSLLPRSGYTF
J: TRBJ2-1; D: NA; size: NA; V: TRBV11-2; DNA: TGTGCCAGCAGCCAGGGACCGGGGCAGCAGTTCTTC; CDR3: CASSQGPGQQFF
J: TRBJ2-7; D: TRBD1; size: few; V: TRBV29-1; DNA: TGCAGCGTTGGGGTGGTCGACAGGGTAAGCTCCTACGAGCAGTACTTC; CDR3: CSVGVVDRVSSYEQYF
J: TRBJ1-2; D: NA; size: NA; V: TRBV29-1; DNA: TGCAGCGTTGAAGGCCGTGGGGCAGGGGTTGTCTACACCTTC; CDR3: CSVEGRGAGVVYTF
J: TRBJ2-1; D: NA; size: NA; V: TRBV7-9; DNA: TGTGCCAGCAGCGACTGGCGGGCCTCGACCCACAATGAGCAGTTCTTC; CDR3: CASSDWRASTHNEQFF
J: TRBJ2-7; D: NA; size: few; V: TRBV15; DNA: TGTGCCACCAGCAGTGGCACAAGCGTTTCCTACGAGCAGTACTTC; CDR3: CATSSGTSVSYEQYF
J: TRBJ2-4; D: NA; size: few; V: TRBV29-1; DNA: TGCAGCGTTGAAGAATCTGGCATTCAGTACTTC; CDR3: CSVEESGIQYF
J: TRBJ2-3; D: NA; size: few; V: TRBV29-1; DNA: TGCAGCGTGCCGGGACTCCCCACAGATACGCAGTATTTT; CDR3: CSVPGLPTDTQYF
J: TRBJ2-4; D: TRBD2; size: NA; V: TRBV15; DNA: TGTGCCACCAGAAGAATAGCGGGCGAAAACATTCAGTACTTC; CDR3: CATRRIAGENIQYF
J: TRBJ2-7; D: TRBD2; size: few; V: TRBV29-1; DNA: TGCAGCGTTCGGACTAGCGAGGACTACGAGCAGTACTTC; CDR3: CSVRTSEDYEQYF
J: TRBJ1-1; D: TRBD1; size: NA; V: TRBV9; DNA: TGTGCCAGCAGCGAGGGACAGGCGGTCACTGAAGCTTTCTTT; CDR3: CASSEGQAVTEAFF
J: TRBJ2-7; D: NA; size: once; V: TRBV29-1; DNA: TGCAGCGTTGGCAGCCCACAGCAGTACTTC; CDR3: CSVGSPQQYF
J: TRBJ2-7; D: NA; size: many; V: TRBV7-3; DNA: TGTGCCAGCAGCTTGGGAACAGGACCCTACGAGCAGTACTTC; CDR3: CASSLGTGPYEQYF